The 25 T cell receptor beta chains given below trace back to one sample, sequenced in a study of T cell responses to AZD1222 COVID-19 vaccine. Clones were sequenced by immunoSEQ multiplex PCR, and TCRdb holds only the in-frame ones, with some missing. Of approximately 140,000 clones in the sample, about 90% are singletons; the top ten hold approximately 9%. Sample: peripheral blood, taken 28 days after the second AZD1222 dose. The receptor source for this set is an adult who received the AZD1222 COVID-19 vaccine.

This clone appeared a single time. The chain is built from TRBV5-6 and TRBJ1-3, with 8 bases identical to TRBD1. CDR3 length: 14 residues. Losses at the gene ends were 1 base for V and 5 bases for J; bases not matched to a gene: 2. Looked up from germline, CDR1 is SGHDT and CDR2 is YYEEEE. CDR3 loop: CASSLRTGRNTIYF. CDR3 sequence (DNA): TGTGCCAGCAGCTTGCGGACAGGGCGAAACACCATATATTTT.

The CDR3 sequence: CASSLGGTAEAFF. The CDR3 DNA is TGTGCCAGCAGCTTAGGTGGGACAGCCGAAGCTTTCTTT. This chain connects TRBV7-6 to TRBJ1-1, with 7 bases that match TRBD1. Germline-derived CDR1 and CDR2 are SGHVS and FNYEAQ. Losses at the gene ends were 1 base for V and 8 bases for J; bases not matched to a gene: 4. The CDR3 consists of 13 residues.

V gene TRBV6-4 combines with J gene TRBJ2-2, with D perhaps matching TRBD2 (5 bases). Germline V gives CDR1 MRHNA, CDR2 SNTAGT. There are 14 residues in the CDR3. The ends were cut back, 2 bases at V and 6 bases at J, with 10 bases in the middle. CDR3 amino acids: CASSDEGGPGELFF. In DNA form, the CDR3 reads TGTGCCAGCAGTGACGAGGGCGGACCCGGGGAGCTGTTTTTT.

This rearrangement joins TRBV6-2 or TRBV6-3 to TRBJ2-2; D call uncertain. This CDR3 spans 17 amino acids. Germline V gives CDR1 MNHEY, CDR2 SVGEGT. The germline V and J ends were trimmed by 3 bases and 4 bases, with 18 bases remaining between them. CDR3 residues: CASSYSLAQTLTGELFF. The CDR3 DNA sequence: TGTGCCAGCAGTTATAGTTTGGCACAGACACTCACCGGGGAGCTGTTTTTT.

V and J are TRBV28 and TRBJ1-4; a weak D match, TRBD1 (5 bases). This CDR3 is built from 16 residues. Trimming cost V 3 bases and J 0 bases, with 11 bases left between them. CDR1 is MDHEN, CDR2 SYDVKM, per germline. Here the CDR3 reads CASSFEGVTTNEKLFF. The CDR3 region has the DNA TGTGCCAGCAGTTTCGAAGGGGTTACAACTAATGAAAAACTGTTTTTT. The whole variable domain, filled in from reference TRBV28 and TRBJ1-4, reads DVKVTQSSRYLVKRTGEKVFLECVQDMDHENMFWYRQDPGLGLRLIYFSYDVKMKEKGDIPEGYSVSREKKERFSLILESASTNQTSMYLCASSFEGVTTNEKLFFGSGTQLSVL.

The CDR3 loop reads CASSFIVETQYF. The CDR3 DNA sequence: TGTGCCAGCAGCTTTATAGTAGAGACCCAGTACTTC. This chain links TRBV7-9 with TRBJ2-5; D is unresolved. CDR3 length equals 12 residues. V was shortened by 3 bases and J by 4 bases, with 6 bases between the two germline ends. The V gene's germline CDR1 is SEHNR and CDR2 FQNEAQ (reference sequence).

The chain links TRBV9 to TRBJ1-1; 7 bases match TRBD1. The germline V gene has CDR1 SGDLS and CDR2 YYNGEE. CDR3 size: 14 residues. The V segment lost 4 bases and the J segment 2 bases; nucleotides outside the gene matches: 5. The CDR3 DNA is TGTGCCAGCAGCCGGGGACAGCTTAACACTGAAGCTTTCTTT. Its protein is CASSRGQLNTEAFF.

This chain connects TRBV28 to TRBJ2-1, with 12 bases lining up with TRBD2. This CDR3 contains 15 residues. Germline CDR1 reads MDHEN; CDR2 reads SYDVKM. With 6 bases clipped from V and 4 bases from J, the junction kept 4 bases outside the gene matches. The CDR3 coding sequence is TGTGCCAGCAGGACTAGCGGGAGCGGGTACAATGAGCAGTTCTTC. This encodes CASRTSGSGYNEQFF. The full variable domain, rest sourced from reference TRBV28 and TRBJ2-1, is DVKVTQSSRYLVKRTGEKVFLECVQDMDHENMFWYRQDPGLGLRLIYFSYDVKMKEKGDIPEGYSVSREKKERFSLILESASTNQTSMYLCASRTSGSGYNEQFFGPGTRLTVL.

CDR3 in amino acids: CASSQGSVRTSGAYEQYF. The CDR3 DNA reads as TGTGCCAGCAGCCAAGGGAGTGTAAGGACTAGCGGGGCCTACGAGCAGTACTTC. The chain joins TRBV3-1 (or the pseudogene TRBV3-2) to TRBJ2-7; 12 bases line up with TRBD2. Germline V lookup: CDR1 LGHDT, CDR2 YNNKEL (reference sequence). The CDR3 contains 18 residues. V was pared by 1 base and J by 2 bases, with 9 bases of the junction left unmatched.

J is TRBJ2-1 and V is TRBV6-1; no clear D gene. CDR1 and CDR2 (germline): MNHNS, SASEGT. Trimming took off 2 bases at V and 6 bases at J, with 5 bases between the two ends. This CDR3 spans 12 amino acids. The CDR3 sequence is CASSEIGNEQFF. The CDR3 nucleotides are TGTGCCAGCAGTGAAATTGGCAATGAGCAGTTCTTC.

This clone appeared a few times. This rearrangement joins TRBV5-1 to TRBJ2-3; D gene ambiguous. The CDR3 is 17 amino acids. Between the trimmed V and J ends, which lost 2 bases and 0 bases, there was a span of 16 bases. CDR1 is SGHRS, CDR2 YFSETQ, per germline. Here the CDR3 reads CASSFNSPRTSTDTQYF. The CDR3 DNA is TGCGCCAGCAGCTTTAATAGTCCCCGTACAAGCACAGATACGCAGTATTTT.

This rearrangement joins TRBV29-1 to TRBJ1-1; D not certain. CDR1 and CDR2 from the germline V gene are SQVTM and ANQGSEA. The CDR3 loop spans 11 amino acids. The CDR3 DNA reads TGCACTATTACGTGGAACACTGAAGCTTTCTTT. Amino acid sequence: CTITWNTEAFF.

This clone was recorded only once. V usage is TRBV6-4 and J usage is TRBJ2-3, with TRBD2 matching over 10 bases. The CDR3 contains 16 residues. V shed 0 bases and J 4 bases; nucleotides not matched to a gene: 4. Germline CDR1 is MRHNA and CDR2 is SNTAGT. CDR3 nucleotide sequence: TGTGCCAGCAGTGACTCAGAGAGCGGGGGGGCAGATACGCAGTATTTT. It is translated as CASSDSESGGADTQYF.

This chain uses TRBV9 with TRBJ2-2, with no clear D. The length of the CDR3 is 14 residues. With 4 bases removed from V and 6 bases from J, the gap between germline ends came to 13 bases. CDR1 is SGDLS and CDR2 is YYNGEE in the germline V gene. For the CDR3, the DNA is TGTGCCAGCAGCCCCCGCGGTTGGGCCGGGGAGCTGTTTTTT. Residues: CASSPRGWAGELFF.

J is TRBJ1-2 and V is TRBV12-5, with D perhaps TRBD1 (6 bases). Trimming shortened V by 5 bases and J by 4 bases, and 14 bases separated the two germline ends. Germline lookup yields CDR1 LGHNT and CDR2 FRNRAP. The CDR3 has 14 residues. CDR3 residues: CASGPGTLTYGYTF. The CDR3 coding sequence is TGTGCTAGTGGTCCGGGGACACTGACCTATGGCTACACCTTC.

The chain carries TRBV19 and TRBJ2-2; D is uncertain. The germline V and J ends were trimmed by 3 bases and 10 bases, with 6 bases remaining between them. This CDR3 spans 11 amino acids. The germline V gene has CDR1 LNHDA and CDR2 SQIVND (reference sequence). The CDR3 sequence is CASSISEELFF. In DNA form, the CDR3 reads TGTGCCAGTAGTATTTCAGAGGAGCTGTTTTTT.

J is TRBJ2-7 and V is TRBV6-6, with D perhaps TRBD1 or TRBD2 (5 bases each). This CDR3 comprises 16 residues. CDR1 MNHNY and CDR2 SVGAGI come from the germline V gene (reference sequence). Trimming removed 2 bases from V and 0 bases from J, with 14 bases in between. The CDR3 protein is CASSYRGGPSSYEQYF. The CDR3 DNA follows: TGTGCCAGCAGTTACAGGGGCGGGCCTAGCTCCTACGAGCAGTACTTC.

CDR3 coding DNA: TGTGCCAGCACCTGGGACAGGCTAGGGGACGAGCAGTACTTC. It is translated as CASTWDRLGDEQYF. The chain uses TRBV6-5 and TRBJ2-7; the match to TRBD1 covers 8 bases. The trim removed 7 bases at V and 5 bases at J, leaving 10 bases unmatched. CDR3 length: 14 amino acids. CDR1 and CDR2 (germline): MNHEY, SVGAGI.

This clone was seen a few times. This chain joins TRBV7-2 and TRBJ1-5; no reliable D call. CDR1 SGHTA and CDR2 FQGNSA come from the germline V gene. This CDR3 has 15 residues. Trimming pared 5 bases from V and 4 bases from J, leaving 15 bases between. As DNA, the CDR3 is TGTGCCAGCAGCCACGGGTGGGCACGGAATCAGCCCCAGCATTTT. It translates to CASSHGWARNQPQHF.

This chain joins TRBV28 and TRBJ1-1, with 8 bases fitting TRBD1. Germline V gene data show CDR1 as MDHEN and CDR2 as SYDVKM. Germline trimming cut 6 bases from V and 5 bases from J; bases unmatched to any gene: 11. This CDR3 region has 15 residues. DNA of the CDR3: TGTGCCAGCAGCCCCGGACAGGGAAGATGGACTGAAGCTTTCTTT. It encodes CASSPGQGRWTEAFF. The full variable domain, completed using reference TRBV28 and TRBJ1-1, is DVKVTQSSRYLVKRTGEKVFLECVQDMDHENMFWYRQDPGLGLRLIYFSYDVKMKEKGDIPEGYSVSREKKERFSLILESASTNQTSMYLCASSPGQGRWTEAFFGQGTRLTVV.

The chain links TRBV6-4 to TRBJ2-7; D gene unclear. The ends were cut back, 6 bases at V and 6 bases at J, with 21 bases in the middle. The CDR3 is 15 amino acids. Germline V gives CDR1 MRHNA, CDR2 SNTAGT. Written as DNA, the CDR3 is TGTGCCAGCAGCGGGCCCGCAGGCTGGGTTACCGAGCAGTACGTC. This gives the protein CASSGPAGWVTEQYV.

CDR3 amino acids: CATQGLAGGEETQYF. The CDR3 DNA follows: TGTGCCACCCAGGGACTAGCGGGGGGGGAAGAGACCCAGTACTTC. The rearrangement links TRBV19 to TRBJ2-5, with 16 bases identical to TRBD2. The CDR3 has 15 residues. Looked up from germline, CDR1 is LNHDA and CDR2 is SQIVND (reference sequence). V gave up 10 bases and J gave up 3 bases; unmatched junction bases: 5.

The DNA of the CDR3 is TGTGCCAGCAGAGACCGGGCCGCGGGGTGGTATGGCTACACCTTC. Translated: CASRDRAAGWYGYTF. V and J are TRBV2 and TRBJ1-2; D unresolved. V dropped 6 bases and J dropped 5 bases, with 19 bases sitting between them. CDR1 is SNHLY, CDR2 FYNNEI, per germline. CDR3 length: 15 residues.

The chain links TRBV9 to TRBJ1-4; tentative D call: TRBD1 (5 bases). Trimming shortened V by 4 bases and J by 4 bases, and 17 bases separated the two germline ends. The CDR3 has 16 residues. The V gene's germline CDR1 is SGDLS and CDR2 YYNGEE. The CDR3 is CASSPGRVVGNEKLFF. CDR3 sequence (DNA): TGTGCCAGCAGCCCAGGCAGGGTAGTAGGTAATGAAAAACTGTTTTTT.

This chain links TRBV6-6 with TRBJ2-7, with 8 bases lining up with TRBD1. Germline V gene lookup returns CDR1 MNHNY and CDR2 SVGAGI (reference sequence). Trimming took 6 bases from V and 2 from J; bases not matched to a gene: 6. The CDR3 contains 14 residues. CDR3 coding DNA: TGTGCCAGCAGGTTACGACAGGGGACCTACGAGCAGTACTTC. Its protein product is CASRLRQGTYEQYF.